These T cell receptor beta chains were read from a single sample in a study of blood T cell repertoires in COVID-19. The table came from immunoSEQ multiplex PCR; TCRdb's copy has only in-frame clones and leaves some out. The table lists about 160,000 clones, around 90% of them singletons. The sample consisted of peripheral blood. The receptors originated from a man in his 60s with acute or convalescent COVID-19. CDR3s include the opening cysteine and the closing phenylalanine or tryptophan. The order of the fields is CDR3 length, clone size, J gene, V gene, D gene, CDR3 protein, CDR3 DNA. A D gene is named only where the DNA matches it firmly. Clone size is not always given. Where it is, it says once, few, many or a class for expanded clones.

16 | once | TRBJ1-4 | TRBV28 | TRBD1 | CASSSPGGGTNEKLFF | TGTGCCAGCAGTTCCCCAGGGGGAGGAACTAATGAAAAACTGTTTTTT
16 | NA | TRBJ2-2 | TRBV6-4 | TRBD1 | CASSDSGTGNTGELFF | TGTGCCAGCAGTGATTCCGGGACAGGGAACACCGGGGAGCTGTTTTTT
13 | once | TRBJ2-5 | TRBV11-2 | NA | CASSLDLGGTQYF | TGTGCCAGCAGCTTAGACCTCGGGGGGACCCAGTACTTC
16 | NA | TRBJ1-5 | TRBV21-1 | NA | CASSKWGQEERQPQHF | TGTGCCAGCAGCAAATGGGGACAGGAGGAGAGGCAGCCCCAGCATTTT
19 | NA | TRBJ2-2 | TRBV10-1 | TRBD2 | CASSVTSGGIRGNTGELFF | TGCGCCAGCAGTGTGACTAGCGGGGGAATAAGAGGAAACACCGGGGAGCTGTTTTTT
13 | NA | TRBJ1-4 | TRBV18 | NA | CASSLKDMEKLFF | TGTGCCAGCTCACTTAAAGACATGGAAAAACTGTTTTTT
15 | NA | TRBJ1-1 | TRBV11-1 | TRBD1 | CASSHGTDMNTEAFF | TGTGCCAGCAGCCATGGGACAGACATGAACACTGAAGCTTTCTTT
15 | NA | TRBJ1-2 | TRBV6-4 | TRBD1 | CASSDAGQGNYGYTF | TGTGCCAGCAGTGACGCGGGACAGGGGAACTATGGCTACACCTTC
13 | NA | TRBJ2-3 | TRBV19 | NA | CASSIGATDTQYF | TGTGCCAGTAGTATTGGAGCCACAGATACGCAGTATTTT
13 | NA | TRBJ1-1 | TRBV5-3 | TRBD1 | CARPDRGDTEAFF | TGTGCCAGACCGGACAGGGGTGACACTGAAGCTTTCTTT
19 | NA | TRBJ2-6 | TRBV5-1 | TRBD1 | CASSQTSGQGSTGANVLTF | TGCGCCAGCAGTCAAACCTCGGGACAGGGGAGCACTGGGGCCAACGTCCTGACTTTC
12 | NA | TRBJ2-3 | TRBV24-1 | NA | CATSGGGDTQYF | TGTGCCACCAGTGGTGGGGGGGATACGCAGTATTTT
14 | NA | TRBJ1-2 | TRBV5-1 | TRBD1 | CASTLYRGEDGYTF | TGCGCCAGCACCCTTTACAGGGGAGAGGATGGCTACACCTTC
12 | NA | TRBJ1-2 | TRBV5-6 | NA | CASSRVNYGYTF | TGTGCCAGCAGTCGGGTAAACTATGGCTACACCTTC
13 | NA | TRBJ1-1 | TRBV18 | NA | CASLEGMNTEAFF | TGTGCCAGCTTGGAGGGGATGAACACTGAAGCTTTCTTT
13 | NA | TRBJ2-2 | TRBV12-3/TRBV12-4 | NA | CASSLFPGGELFF | TGTGCCAGCAGTTTGTTTCCGGGCGGGGAGCTGTTTTTT